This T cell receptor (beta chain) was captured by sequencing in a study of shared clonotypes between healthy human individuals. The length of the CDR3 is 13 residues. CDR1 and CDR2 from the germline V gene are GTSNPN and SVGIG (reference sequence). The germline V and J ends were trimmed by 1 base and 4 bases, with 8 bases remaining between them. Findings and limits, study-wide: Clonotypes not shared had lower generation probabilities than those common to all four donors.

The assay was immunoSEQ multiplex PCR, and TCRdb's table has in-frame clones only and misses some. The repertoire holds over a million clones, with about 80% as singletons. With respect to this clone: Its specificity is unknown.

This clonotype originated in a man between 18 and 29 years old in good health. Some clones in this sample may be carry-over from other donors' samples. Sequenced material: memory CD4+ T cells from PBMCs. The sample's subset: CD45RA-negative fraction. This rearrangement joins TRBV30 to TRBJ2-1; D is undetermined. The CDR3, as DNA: TGTGCCTGGAGTGAGGGTCCGTACAATGAGCAGTTCTTC. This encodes CAWSEGPYNEQFF.